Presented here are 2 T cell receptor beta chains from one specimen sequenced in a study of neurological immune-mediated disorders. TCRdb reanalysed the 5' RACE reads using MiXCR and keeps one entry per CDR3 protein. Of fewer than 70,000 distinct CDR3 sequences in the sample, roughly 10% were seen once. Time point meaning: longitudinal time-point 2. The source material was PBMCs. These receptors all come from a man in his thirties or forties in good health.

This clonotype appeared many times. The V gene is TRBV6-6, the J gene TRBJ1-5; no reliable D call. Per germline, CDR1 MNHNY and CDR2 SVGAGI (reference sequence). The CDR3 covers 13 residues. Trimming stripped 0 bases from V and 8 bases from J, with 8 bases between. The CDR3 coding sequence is TGTGCCAGCAGTTACTCGACCGATAAGCCCCAGCATTTT. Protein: CASSYSTDKPQHF.

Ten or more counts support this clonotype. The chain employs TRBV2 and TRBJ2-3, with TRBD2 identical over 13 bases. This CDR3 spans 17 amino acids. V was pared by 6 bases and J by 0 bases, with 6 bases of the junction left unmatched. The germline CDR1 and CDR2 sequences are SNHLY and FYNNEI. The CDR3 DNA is TGTGCCAGCAGACCTGGGACTAGCGGGGTTAGCACAGATACGCAGTATTTT. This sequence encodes CASRPGTSGVSTDTQYF.